This TCR beta chain was sequenced during a study of blood T cell repertoires in COVID-19. Study-wide background: Sources were T cells, B-cell-depleted T cells, or PBMCs; the material itself was cDNA or gDNA.

This clone was observed once. In the original analysis: Quantification of nucleated cells was approximated via reference gene primer amplification. Clones were read by immunoSEQ multiplex PCR, and TCRdb kept only the in-frame ones, dropping some. The V and J calls and clone size are taken from that table; D and trimming were inferred from the DNA. The sample lists 100,000 to 120,000 clones, roughly four fifths seen once, with roughly 14% in the top ten. Germline lookup yields CDR1 LNHDA and CDR2 SQIVND (reference sequence). Trimming pared 7 bases from V and 5 bases from J, leaving 14 bases between. This CDR3 contains 14 residues.

The clonotype comes from a woman of 80 years or more with acute or convalescent COVID-19. Material for sequencing was peripheral blood. The chain employs TRBV19 and TRBJ1-4; maybe TRBD1 (5 bases). CDR3 in DNA: TGTGCCAGTAACCGAGGGACTAAGAATGAAAAACTGTTTTTT. This codes for CASNRGTKNEKLFF.